Presented here are 10 T cell receptor beta chains from one specimen sequenced in a study of a mutant IDH1 vaccine in newly diagnosed glioma. The repertoire was sequenced with immunoSEQ multiplex PCR; TCRdb's copy has only in-frame clones and lacks some. The sample consists of around 66,000 clones, 75% to 85% of them appearing once. As for time point: week 11, during vaccination. All doses held 300 ug of mutant IDH1 20-mer peptide, with topical imiquimod. Their recognized antigens are unknown. The sample was PBMCs, taken from a glioma patient whose treatment included an IDH1 peptide vaccine. The origin of the receptors is a man aged 45-65 years with glioma.

This chain links TRBV4-1 with TRBJ1-2, with a weak D call TRBD1 (5 bases). The V end was cut by 0 bases, the J end by 0 bases, with 11 bases between. Germline V gene sequence: CDR1 MGHRA, CDR2 YSYEKL. The CDR3 is 16 amino acids. For the CDR3, the DNA is TGCGCCAGCAGCCAAGAATCGTGGGGGACTAACTATGGCTACACCTTC. Amino acids: CASSQESWGTNYGYTF.

The rearrangement uses TRBV7-9 and TRBJ1-2; D ambiguous. Germline CDR1 and CDR2: SEHNR and FQNEAQ (reference sequence). The CDR3 length is 14 residues. Trimming cost V 8 bases and J 8 bases, with 21 bases left between them. CDR3 loop: CASLPRSYHSGYTF. The CDR3 nucleotides read TGTGCCAGCCTCCCAAGATCGTATCACAGCGGCTACACCTTC.

The chain is built from TRBV5-6 and TRBJ2-1; TRBD2 might be the D (6 bases). Germline CDR1 reads SGHDT; CDR2 reads YYEEEE. This CDR3 has 14 residues. V lost 3 bases to trimming and J lost 2 bases, with 9 bases between them. CDR3 in amino acids: CASSSSGAYNEQFF. CDR3 DNA sequence: TGTGCCAGCAGCTCCTCGGGAGCCTACAATGAGCAGTTCTTC.

The chain carries TRBV2 and TRBJ1-2, with unresolved D. This CDR3 is built from 12 residues. The germline V and J ends were trimmed by 8 bases and 4 bases, with 11 bases remaining between them. In germline, CDR1 is SNHLY, CDR2 FYNNEI. The CDR3 protein is CASLRRGYGYTF. The CDR3 DNA reads TGTGCCAGCTTACGACGGGGCTATGGCTACACCTTC.

The chain has TRBV5-1 and TRBJ2-1, with 7 bases lining up with TRBD1. The length of the CDR3 is 13 residues. Germline V gene lookup returns CDR1 SGHRS and CDR2 YFSETQ. With V trimmed by 4 bases and J by 6 bases, 4 bases remained unmatched. The CDR3, as DNA: TGCGCCAGCAGCACCTGGACAGGCAATGAGCAGTTCTTC. It is translated as CASSTWTGNEQFF.

This clone was recorded only once. V gene TRBV5-1 combines with J gene TRBJ2-5, with 11 bases that match TRBD2. Germline trimming cut 4 bases from V and 3 bases from J; bases unmatched to any gene: 8. This CDR3 comprises 16 residues. Per the germline V gene, CDR1 is SGHRS and CDR2 is YFSETQ. CDR3 amino acids: CASSESSGGAEETQYF. The CDR3 nucleotides read TGCGCCAGCAGCGAGAGTAGCGGGGGGGCGGAAGAGACCCAGTACTTC.

The chain joins TRBV7-8 to TRBJ1-5; the match to TRBD1 covers 11 bases. This CDR3 has 15 amino acids. Germline loops: CDR1 SGHVS, CDR2 FQNEAQ. The ends lost 4 bases at V and 7 bases at J; junction bases unmatched: 6. CDR3 residues: CASSSGQGAGQPQHF. DNA for the CDR3: TGTGCCAGCAGCTCCGGACAGGGGGCTGGGCAGCCCCAGCATTTT.

The table lists this clone with a count of one. V gene TRBV13 combines with J gene TRBJ1-3; no definite D call. The V end was cut by 0 bases, the J end by 0 bases, with 12 bases between. The germline CDR1 and CDR2 sequences are PRHDT and FYEKMQ (reference sequence). The CDR3 has 17 residues. CDR3 protein: CASSLGRGRSSGNTIYF. The CDR3 DNA follows: TGTGCCAGCAGCTTAGGTCGGGGTCGGAGCTCTGGAAACACCATATATTTT.

This clone was counted only a few times. The chain links TRBV7-9 to TRBJ1-1, with a weak D call TRBD1 (5 bases). CDR3 length: 12 residues. The germline V gene encodes CDR1 SEHNR and CDR2 FQNEAQ (reference sequence). V lost 1 base to trimming and J lost 9 bases, with 9 bases between them. The CDR3 loop reads CASSLGQGKAFF. The CDR3 DNA follows: TGTGCCAGCAGCTTAGGCCAGGGAAAAGCTTTCTTT. Combining the CDR3 with reference TRBV7-9 and TRBJ1-1 gives the whole variable domain DTGVSQNPRHKITKRGQNVTFRCDPISEHNRLYWYRQTLGQGPEFLTYFQNEAQLEKSRLLSDRFSAERPKGSFSTLEIQRTEQGDSAMYLCASSLGQGKAFFGQGTRLTVV.

The chain combines TRBV13 with TRBJ1-3; 7 bases agree with TRBD1. The CDR3 covers 14 residues. Germline loops: CDR1 PRHDT, CDR2 FYEKMQ (reference sequence). V lost 5 bases and J lost 6; bases outside the gene matches: 7. This CDR3 reads CASSVGTEENTIYF. CDR3 nucleotide sequence: TGTGCCAGCAGCGTCGGGACAGAAGAAAACACCATATATTTT.